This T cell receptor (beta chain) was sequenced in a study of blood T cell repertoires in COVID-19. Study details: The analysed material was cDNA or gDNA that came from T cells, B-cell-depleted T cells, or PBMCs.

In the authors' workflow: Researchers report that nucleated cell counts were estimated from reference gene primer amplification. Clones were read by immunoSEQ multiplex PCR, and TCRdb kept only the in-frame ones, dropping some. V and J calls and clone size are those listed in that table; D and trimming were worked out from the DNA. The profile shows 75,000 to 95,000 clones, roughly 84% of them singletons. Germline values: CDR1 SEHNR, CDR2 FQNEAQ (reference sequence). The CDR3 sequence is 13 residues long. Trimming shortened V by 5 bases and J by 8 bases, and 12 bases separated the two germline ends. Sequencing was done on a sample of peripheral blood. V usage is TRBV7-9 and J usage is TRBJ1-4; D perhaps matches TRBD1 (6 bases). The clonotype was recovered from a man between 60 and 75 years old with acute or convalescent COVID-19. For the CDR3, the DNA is TGTGCCAGCAGCACTATACAGGGAGAAAAACTGTTTTTT. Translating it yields CASSTIQGEKLFF.